These 20 T cell receptor beta chains came from one sample sequenced in a study of T cells in localized non-small cell lung cancer. The repertoire was sequenced with immunoSEQ multiplex PCR; TCRdb's copy has only in-frame clones and lacks some. The sample holds roughly 20,000 clones; about 88% are singletons and the top ten take roughly 14%. Sequenced here: peripheral blood, sampled before any cancer treatment. These receptors all come from a male donor aged 60 or over with stage I lung adenocarcinoma.

This chain uses TRBV5-1 with TRBJ2-1; 11 positions match TRBD2. V shed 4 bases, J shed 4 bases, and the junction held 7 bases outside the gene matches. This CDR3 is 16 amino acids long. Germline V gene lookup returns CDR1 SGHRS and CDR2 YFSETQ. The DNA of the CDR3 is TGCGCCAGCAGCCTACCCGGGACTAGCGGTTACAATGAGCAGTTCTTC. Translating gives CASSLPGTSGYNEQFF.

V usage is TRBV5-4 and J usage is TRBJ1-2; D gene uncertain. There are 17 residues in the CDR3. CDR1 and CDR2 from the germline V gene are SGHNT and YYREEE (reference sequence). With 1 base removed from V and 8 bases from J, the gap between germline ends came to 24 bases. The CDR3 region has the DNA TGTGCCAGCAGCTTGAAGTCGCGGCAAGGGTCAGACGGGGGCTACACCTTC. Encoded protein: CASSLKSRQGSDGGYTF.

J is TRBJ2-1 and V is TRBV5-5; D gene ambiguous. The V gene's germline CDR1 is SGHKS and CDR2 YYEKEE (reference sequence). The CDR3 length is 13 residues. V was shortened by 0 bases and J by 3 bases, with 4 bases between the two germline ends. DNA for the CDR3: TGTGCCAGCAGCTTGGGTGACTACAATGAGCAGTTCTTC. As protein: CASSLGDYNEQFF.

The DNA for the CDR3 is TGCGCCAGCAGCTTGTTGGCCGGGTCGGACACTGAAGCTTTCTTT. Translation: CASSLLAGSDTEAFF. J is TRBJ1-1 and V is TRBV5-1, with D unclear. This CDR3 is 15 amino acids long. CDR1 and CDR2 (germline): SGHRS, YFSETQ. Trimming pared 1 base from V and 3 bases from J, leaving 13 bases between.

The chain recombines TRBV19 with TRBJ1-1, with D unresolved. This CDR3 contains 14 residues. The ends were cut back, 4 bases at V and 0 bases at J, with 9 bases in the middle. Germline V gene data show CDR1 as LNHDA and CDR2 as SQIVND (reference sequence). Written as DNA, the CDR3 is TGTGCCAGTAGTAACGACCGGATGAACACTGAAGCTTTCTTT. Protein product: CASSNDRMNTEAFF. Drawing the rest from reference TRBV19 and TRBJ1-1, the complete variable domain is DGGITQSPKYLFRKEGQNVTLSCEQNLNHDAMYWYRQDPGQGLRLIYYSQIVNDFQKGDIAEGYSVSREKKESFPLTVTSAQKNPTAFYLCASSNDRMNTEAFFGQGTRLTVV.

The chain joins TRBV4-3 to TRBJ2-7; D call uncertain. The germline CDR1 and CDR2 sequences are LGHNA and YSLEER. This CDR3 spans 15 amino acids. V lost 4 bases to trimming and J lost 3 bases, with 16 bases between them. CDR3 sequence reads: CASSPTRSLYYEQYF. CDR3 nucleotides: TGCGCCAGCAGCCCCACAAGGTCCCTTTACTACGAGCAGTACTTC.

The V gene is TRBV9, the J gene TRBJ1-5, with D unclear. CDR1 is SGDLS, CDR2 YYNGEE, per germline. This CDR3 region has 13 residues. Trimming cost V 4 bases and J 1 base, with 6 bases left between them. DNA of the CDR3: TGTGCCAGCAGCCCCGACAGCAATCAGCCCCAGCATTTT. Its translation is CASSPDSNQPQHF.

The V call is TRBV18, the J call TRBJ1-1, with D tentatively TRBD1 (5 bases). With 4 bases removed from V and 0 bases from J, the gap between germline ends came to 6 bases. This CDR3 region has 13 residues. Germline V gene sequence: CDR1 KGHSH, CDR2 LQKENI. CDR3: CASSQGMNTEAFF. The CDR3 DNA sequence: TGTGCCAGCTCACAGGGGATGAACACTGAAGCTTTCTTT.

The chain's CDR3 is CASSAGTGEYNEQFF. Here the CDR3 DNA reads TGTGCCAGCAGCGCCGGGACAGGGGAATACAATGAGCAGTTCTTC. This chain connects TRBV7-9 to TRBJ2-1, with TRBD1 matching over 10 bases. With V trimmed by 5 bases and J by 4 bases, 5 bases remained unmatched. CDR3 length: 15 amino acids. Germline V gene sequence: CDR1 SEHNR, CDR2 FQNEAQ (reference sequence).

This chain connects TRBV11-2 to TRBJ2-1, with D tentatively TRBD2 (5 bases). This CDR3 region has 14 residues. Trimming shortened V by 5 bases and J by 8 bases, and 16 bases separated the two germline ends. Germline V gives CDR1 SGHAT, CDR2 FQNNGV. This chain's CDR3 is CASSPRLSVDEQFF. CDR3 DNA sequence: TGTGCCAGCAGCCCCCGACTTAGCGTCGATGAGCAGTTCTTC.

The chain employs TRBV28 and TRBJ2-7; tentative D call: TRBD1 (5 bases). This CDR3 contains 13 residues. Between the trimmed V and J ends, which lost 5 bases and 4 bases, there was a span of 12 bases. CDR1 MDHEN and CDR2 SYDVKM come from the germline V gene. CDR3 loop: CASSNSDSYEQYF. CDR3 bases: TGTGCCAGCAGTAACTCAGACAGTTACGAGCAGTACTTC.

The rearrangement uses TRBV20-1 and TRBJ2-1; 9 bases match TRBD2. Germline V lookup: CDR1 DFQATT, CDR2 SNEGSKA (reference sequence). J was trimmed by 14 bases and V by 3 bases; bases with no gene match: 5. The CDR3 length is 11 residues. This chain's CDR3 is CSARREGREFF. DNA of the CDR3: TGCAGTGCTAGGCGGGAGGGCCGTGAGTTCTTC.

V is TRBV6-5 and J is TRBJ1-1, with no clear D. Trimming took 8 bases from V and 6 from J, leaving 16 bases between them. The CDR3 sequence is 13 residues long. Germline loops: CDR1 MNHEY, CDR2 SVGAGI. In DNA form, the CDR3 reads TGTGCCAGCTGTCGGTTTTCTGGGTCTGAAGCTTTCTTT. It is translated as CASCRFSGSEAFF.

The chain joins TRBV28 to TRBJ1-2; D uncertain. Germline V CDR1 and CDR2: MDHEN, SYDVKM. V gave up 3 bases and J gave up 3 bases, with 8 bases separating them. The CDR3 contains 13 residues. The CDR3 here is CASSLEADYGYTF. The CDR3 bases are TGTGCCAGCAGTTTGGAGGCTGACTATGGCTACACCTTC.

In its sample, this clone was seen a few times. V is TRBV21-1 and J is TRBJ1-5. TRBV21-1 is a listed pseudogene. The CDR3 sequence is 14 residues long. The CDR3 DNA reads as TGTGCCAGCAGCAAAGACCGGGGGGGGTGGCCCCAGCATTTT. The encoded protein is CASSKDRGGWPQHF.

The chain carries TRBV7-9 and TRBJ1-5; D possibly corresponds to TRBD1 (5 bases). CDR3 length: 15 residues. Germline V gene lookup returns CDR1 SEHNR and CDR2 FQNEAQ (reference sequence). Trimming cost V 5 bases and J 3 bases, with 14 bases left between them. The CDR3 loop is CASSPTPGLNQPQHF. CDR3 bases: TGTGCCAGCAGCCCCACCCCGGGGCTCAATCAGCCCCAGCATTTT.

The chain uses TRBV30 and TRBJ2-7; the D gene is possibly TRBD1 (5 bases). Trimming took off 2 bases at V and 4 bases at J, with 18 bases between the two ends. This CDR3 is built from 15 residues. Germline V lookup: CDR1 GTSNPN, CDR2 SVGIG (reference sequence). The CDR3 sequence is CAWSLRQSSPYEQYF. The CDR3, as DNA: TGTGCCTGGAGTCTACGACAGAGCTCTCCTTACGAGCAGTACTTC. The complete variable domain, with remaining parts taken from reference TRBV30 and TRBJ2-7, reads SQTIHQWPATLVQPVGSPLSLECTVEGTSNPNLYWYRQAAGRGLQLLFYSVGIGQISSEVPQNLSASRPQDRQFILSSKKLLLSDSGFYLCAWSLRQSSPYEQYFGPGTRLTVT.

The rearrangement uses TRBV5-5 and TRBJ1-3, with 7 nucleotides matching TRBD1. CDR1 is SGHKS, CDR2 YYEKEE, per germline (reference sequence). V dropped 2 bases and J dropped 0; count of bases not matched to a gene: 11. The CDR3 has 18 residues. CDR3 region: CASSLPRGGGFSGNTIYF. The CDR3 DNA reads TGTGCCAGCAGCTTACCCAGGGGAGGGGGCTTCTCTGGAAACACCATATATTTT.

A single count supports this clone. The rearrangement uses TRBV11-2 and TRBJ1-1, with D possibly matching TRBD1 (6 bases). V lost 5 bases, J lost 4 bases, and 20 bases lay in between. This CDR3 contains 16 residues. Per germline, CDR1 SGHAT and CDR2 FQNNGV. In DNA form, the CDR3 reads TGTGCCAGCAGCCCCCGAGGGGGAAACGATGGCACTGAAGCTTTCTTT. Translating it yields CASSPRGGNDGTEAFF.

This clone was counted only a few times. V gene TRBV6-6 combines with J gene TRBJ2-5; TRBD1 matches 10 bases. The CDR3 spans 14 residues. Germline V gives CDR1 MNHNY, CDR2 SVGAGI (reference sequence). V dropped 6 bases and J dropped 5; count of bases not matched to a gene: 6. In DNA form, the CDR3 reads TGTGCCAGCAGGCGGGACAGGGGAAGGGAGACCCAGTACTTC. It yields the protein CASRRDRGRETQYF.